The 29 T cell receptor beta chains reported below all come from one sample, sequenced in a study of T-cell memory formation after mild COVID-19. One entry per CDR3 protein, called by TCRdb with MiXCR from the 5' RACE reads. The sample lists some 320,000 distinct CDR3 sequences; about 15% were seen once. The sample consisted of PBMCs or a T cell subset sorted from them (not recorded which). These receptors came from a man aged 18-30 years who had mild COVID-19 (a few samples of this study predate the infection). Cell type and time point are not known.

This sequence joins TRBV7-3 and TRBJ2-2, with TRBD1 matching 7 bases. Germline V gene sequence: CDR1 SGHTA, CDR2 FQGTGA. CDR3 length: 14 residues. V lost 5 bases and J lost 7; bases outside the gene matches: 7. The chain's CDR3 is CASSPMTGFGELFF. The CDR3 DNA sequence: TGTGCCAGCAGCCCTATGACAGGGTTCGGGGAGCTGTTTTTT.

This chain links TRBV28 with TRBJ1-6; 10 bases map to TRBD1. The CDR3 is made up of 14 amino acids. V was pared by 4 bases and J by 10 bases, with 4 bases of the junction left unmatched. CDR1 MDHEN and CDR2 SYDVKM come from the germline V gene. CDR3 sequence reads: CASSSDRGRSPLHF. The CDR3 bases are TGTGCCAGCAGTTCGGACAGGGGGAGGTCACCCCTCCACTTT.

The V gene is TRBV12-3 or TRBV12-4, the J gene TRBJ2-2, with 8 bases fitting TRBD2. The ends lost 7 bases at V and 4 bases at J; junction bases unmatched: 20. The CDR3 totals 19 residues. The CDR3 spells CASNDGTRFIEGGTGELFF. In DNA, the CDR3 is TGTGCCAGCAATGACGGGACTAGGTTTATTGAGGGGGGCACCGGGGAGCTGTTTTTT.

The table lists this clonotype with a few counts. The chain combines TRBV7-8 with TRBJ2-7; a possible D gene is TRBD1 (6 bases). The CDR3 contains 16 residues. V gave up 0 bases and J gave up 4 bases, with 16 bases separating them. CDR1 and CDR2 (germline): SGHVS, FQNEAQ. As DNA, the CDR3 is TGTGCCAGCAGCTTAGCGTTATATACAGGGATTTACGAGCAGTACGTC. This sequence encodes CASSLALYTGIYEQYV.

The chain joins TRBV6-1 to TRBJ1-1; TRBD1 might be the D (5 bases). Between the trimmed V and J ends, which lost 8 bases and 7 bases, there was a span of 17 bases. The CDR3 length is 13 residues. Germline CDR1 MNHNS, CDR2 SASEGT. The CDR3 loop is CASRKTDWGEAFF. CDR3 in DNA: TGTGCCAGCCGAAAGACAGACTGGGGTGAAGCTTTCTTT.

This clonotype was recorded a few times. The chain combines TRBV2 with TRBJ2-2, with D unclear. This CDR3 spans 15 amino acids. Per germline, CDR1 SNHLY and CDR2 FYNNEI. Trimming pared 2 bases from V and 6 bases from J, leaving 13 bases between. The chain's CDR3 is CASSEQTLSPGELFF. CDR3 DNA: TGTGCCAGCAGTGAACAAACTCTCTCACCCGGGGAGCTGTTTTTT.

This clonotype showed up just a few times. The rearrangement links TRBV18 to TRBJ2-7, with 12 bases matching TRBD1. V shed 4 bases, J shed 9 bases, and the junction held 13 bases outside the gene matches. Germline-derived CDR1 and CDR2 are KGHSH and LQKENI. The CDR3 sequence is 16 residues long. DNA of the CDR3: TGTGCCAGCTCACTGACCCCCGGGACAGGGGGCTCCACGCAGTACTTC. Protein: CASSLTPGTGGSTQYF.

The CDR3 region has the DNA TGCGCCAGCAGCCTGATGGGGGACACTGAAGCTTTCTTT. Residues: CASSLMGDTEAFF. The chain combines TRBV4-1 with TRBJ1-1; weak D call: TRBD1 (5 bases). The CDR3 totals 13 residues. V lost 4 bases and J 3 bases, leaving 9 bases between the germline ends. Germline CDR1 reads MGHRA; CDR2 reads YSYEKL.

The chain recombines TRBV12-3 or TRBV12-4 with TRBJ2-1; 8 bases match TRBD1. The CDR3 length is 14 residues. Trimming took 8 bases from V and 6 from J; bases not matched to a gene: 9. This chain's CDR3 is CASGSGDRFNEQFF. In DNA, the CDR3 is TGTGCCAGCGGCTCTGGGGACAGGTTCAATGAGCAGTTCTTC.

The rearrangement links TRBV6-6 to TRBJ2-7, with 9 bases identical to TRBD1. The germline V gene encodes CDR1 MNHNY and CDR2 SVGAGI (reference sequence). The CDR3 extends over 15 amino acids. J lost 2 bases, V lost 7 bases, and 9 bases had no gene match. CDR3 nucleotide sequence: TGTGCCAGCATAGAGGGACAGGGATTTCCCTACGAGCAGTACGTC. Protein sequence: CASIEGQGFPYEQYV.

This clonotype was picked up many times. This chain links TRBV7-2 with TRBJ2-5, with 12 positions matching TRBD1. After removal of 4 bases from V and 5 bases from J, the junction contained 2 bases not matched to a gene. CDR1 is SGHTA and CDR2 is FQGNSA in the germline V gene. The CDR3 extends over 14 amino acids. CDR3 in DNA: TGTGCCAGCAGCTGGGACAGGGGGCTGGAGACCCAGTACTTC. Translation gives CASSWDRGLETQYF.

This clonotype has more than one count but fewer than ten. V and J are TRBV4-2 and TRBJ2-1, with D tentatively TRBD1 or TRBD2 (6 bases each). V lost 1 base, J lost 8 bases, and 18 bases lay in between. The CDR3 covers 16 residues. The germline V gene has CDR1 LGHNA and CDR2 YNFKEQ. CDR3 DNA: TGTGCCAGCAGCCAAGCCCGGGCCTCGAGGGGGGATGAGCAGTTCTTC. It encodes CASSQARASRGDEQFF.

There are a few counts of this clonotype. The chain combines TRBV7-2 with TRBJ1-2; 9 bases are a match to TRBD1. CDR3 length: 13 residues. From germline, CDR1 is SGHTA and CDR2 FQGNSA. With V trimmed by 4 bases and J by 8 bases, 5 bases remained unmatched. This CDR3 reads CASSWDREAGYTF. The CDR3, as DNA: TGTGCCAGCAGCTGGGACAGGGAGGCCGGCTACACCTTC.

The table lists this clonotype with a few counts. This chain links TRBV7-2 with TRBJ2-3; TRBD2 agrees at 11 bases. The CDR3 runs to 16 residues. V gave up 1 base and J gave up 4 bases; unmatched junction bases: 4. Germline lookup yields CDR1 SGHTA and CDR2 FQGNSA. CDR3 amino acids: CASSLVAGGAPDTQYF. The CDR3 coding sequence is TGTGCCAGCAGCTTAGTAGCGGGAGGGGCCCCAGATACGCAGTATTTT.

The chain uses TRBV5-4 and TRBJ2-5, with D unresolved. The CDR3 has 14 residues. CDR1 is SGHNT, CDR2 YYREEE, per germline (reference sequence). Trimming stripped 4 bases from V and 1 base from J, with 11 bases between. In DNA, the CDR3 is TGTGCCAGCAGCCCGCGGAACAGCCAAGAGACCCAGTACTTC. Translating gives CASSPRNSQETQYF. Full variable domain (remainder filled in from reference TRBV5-4 and TRBJ2-5): ETGVTQSPTHLIKTRGQQVTLRCSSQSGHNTVSWYQQALGQGPQFIFQYYREEENGRGNFPPRFSGLQFPNYSSELNVNALELDDSALYLCASSPRNSQETQYFGPGTRLLVL.

This clonotype was detected many times. This chain connects TRBV29-1 to TRBJ1-1; tentative D call: TRBD1 (6 bases). The ends were cut back, 6 bases at V and 0 bases at J, with 8 bases in the middle. Germline V gives CDR1 SQVTM, CDR2 ANQGSEA. The CDR3 totals 12 residues. DNA for the CDR3: TGCAGCGTAGGACAGATGAACACTGAAGCTTTCTTT. This gives the protein CSVGQMNTEAFF.

This clonotype was recorded a few times. V gene TRBV18 combines with J gene TRBJ2-3; D unresolved. Germline V CDR1 and CDR2: KGHSH, LQKENI. V was pared by 3 bases and J by 0 bases, with 10 bases between. The CDR3 runs 15 residues. CDR3 region: CASSPAVLSTDTQYF. The CDR3 nucleotides are TGTGCCAGCTCACCTGCGGTGCTCAGCACAGATACGCAGTATTTT.

This clonotype turned up a few times. The CDR3 region is CASSASDGYNQPQHF. The CDR3 DNA is TGTGCCAGCAGTGCCTCGGACGGGTACAATCAGCCCCAGCATTTT. The gene calls are TRBV12-3 or TRBV12-4 and TRBJ1-5; D not certain. This CDR3 region has 15 residues. V lost 5 bases and J 3 bases, leaving 14 bases between the germline ends.

The table lists this clonotype with a few counts. The CDR3 sequence: CASSSRLAGRDTQYF. DNA of the CDR3: TGTGCCAGCAGCTCACGACTAGCGGGCCGGGATACGCAGTATTTT. The chain links TRBV7-9 to TRBJ2-3, with 10 nucleotides matching TRBD2. Germline lookup yields CDR1 SEHNR and CDR2 FQNEAQ (reference sequence). The CDR3 covers 15 residues. V lost 4 bases, J lost 6 bases, and 7 bases stayed unmatched.

About this clonotype itself: A read error may produce the germline difference seen at one junction end. This chain connects TRBV7-7 to TRBJ2-5; D not resolved. The germline CDR1 and CDR2 sequences are SSHAT and FNYEAQ (reference sequence). CDR3 length equals 14 residues. The CDR3 loop reads CASSLDGTHAPQYF. CDR3 DNA sequence: TGTGCTAGCAGCTTAGACGGCACCCACGCGCCCCAGTACTTC.

The chain couples TRBV29-1 to TRBJ2-3; 11 bases fit TRBD2. Losses at the gene ends were 4 bases for V and 1 base for J; bases not matched to a gene: 4. The CDR3 sequence is 15 residues long. Germline lookup yields CDR1 SQVTM and CDR2 ANQGSEA. The CDR3 DNA follows: TGCAGCGTTGCCGGGACTAGCGGCCGCACAGATACGCAGTATTTT. Protein: CSVAGTSGRTDTQYF.

This clonotype has ten or more counts. This chain joins TRBV20-1 and TRBJ2-5, with 8 positions matching TRBD1. There are 13 residues in the CDR3. Losses at the gene ends were 5 bases for V and 5 bases for J; bases not matched to a gene: 7. Germline V lookup: CDR1 DFQATT, CDR2 SNEGSKA (reference sequence). The CDR3 spells CSALRQGSETQYF. The CDR3 DNA reads as TGCAGTGCTCTACGACAGGGGAGCGAGACCCAGTACTTC.

The table lists this clonotype with many counts. The chain uses TRBV7-8 and TRBJ2-1; the match to TRBD2 covers 10 bases. Germline V gene data show CDR1 as SGHVS and CDR2 as FQNEAQ. Trimming took 0 bases from V and 9 from J; bases not matched to a gene: 5. This CDR3 spans 15 amino acids. The CDR3 bases are TGTGCCAGCAGCTTAGCTGAGCGGGGGGGCACTGAGCAGTTCTTC. It specifies CASSLAERGGTEQFF.

The genes are TRBV6-6 and TRBJ2-1, with a tentative D call TRBD2 (6 bases). CDR3 length: 16 amino acids. The germline CDR1 and CDR2 sequences are MNHNY and SVGAGI (reference sequence). The V end lost 6 bases, the J end lost 10 bases, and 25 bases lay between the germline ends. DNA for the CDR3: TGTGCCAGCAGAAGCTCCGGGACTCGTGAATCGACCGAGCAGTTCTTC. Protein: CASRSSGTRESTEQFF.

This clonotype was seen a handful of times. The V call is TRBV5-1, the J call TRBJ1-4, with D tentatively TRBD1 (5 bases). This CDR3 comprises 16 residues. CDR1 SGHRS and CDR2 YFSETQ come from the germline V gene. V lost 4 bases and J 6 bases, leaving 19 bases between the germline ends. CDR3 sequence: CASSPLTGGGDEKLFF. DNA for the CDR3: TGCGCCAGCAGCCCCCTCACCGGGGGAGGGGATGAAAAACTGTTTTTT.

This clonotype was found many times. The chain joins TRBV20-1 to TRBJ2-5; no reliable D call. Looked up from germline, CDR1 is DFQATT and CDR2 is SNEGSKA (reference sequence). The CDR3 is 13 amino acids. Trimming removed 3 bases at V and 2 bases at J, with 10 bases between. The CDR3 here is CSASNLLQETQYF. The CDR3, as DNA: TGCAGTGCTAGCAACTTGCTACAAGAGACCCAGTACTTC.

This clonotype was seen at least ten times. The chain employs TRBV6-2 or TRBV6-3 and TRBJ2-5, with TRBD2 matching 12 bases. Germline V gene data show CDR1 as MNHEY and CDR2 as SVGEGT. Trimming removed 6 bases from V and 5 bases from J; junction bases left unmatched: 7. This CDR3 has 15 amino acids. The CDR3 nucleotides are TGTGCCAGCAGCCGCCGACTAGCGGGGGTGGAGACCCAGTACTTC. It yields the protein CASSRRLAGVETQYF.

The chain employs TRBV7-9 and TRBJ2-1; D remains unclear. Looked up from germline, CDR1 is SEHNR and CDR2 is FQNEAQ (reference sequence). The CDR3 is made up of 14 amino acids. V was cut by 1 base and J by 6 bases, with 10 bases left in between. For the CDR3, the DNA is TGTGCCAGCAGCTTAGTGCGACGCAGCAATGAGCAGTTCTTC. Translated, it gives CASSLVRRSNEQFF.

The table lists this clonotype with a few counts. The chain has TRBV5-1 and TRBJ2-2, with a tentative D call TRBD1 (6 bases). The CDR3 is 16 amino acids. Trimming stripped 0 bases from V and 3 bases from J, with 12 bases between. Per germline, CDR1 SGHRS and CDR2 YFSETQ. The CDR3 DNA follows: TGCGCCAGCAGCTTGGTTGGGACACTACACACCGGGGAGCTGTTTTTT. Its protein product is CASSLVGTLHTGELFF.